The rows below give T cell receptor beta chains drawn from one sample of a study of beta chain features in type 1 diabetes. Assay used: immunoSEQ multiplex PCR; TCRdb lists only in-frame clones, some missing. The sample includes about 900,000 clones, roughly 16% seen only once; the top ten take 0.023%. Sequencing used naive CD4+ T cells from blood. These receptors were collected from a woman under 30 in good health. CDR3s include the opening cysteine and the closing phenylalanine or tryptophan. Each record gives: V gene, CDR3 protein.

TRBV28	CASSRNRGFNEKLFF
TRBV5-6	CASSLGLVQETQYF
TRBV7-3	CASSLNPGSGNEQFF
TRBV25-1	CASSERVRQPSNYEQYF
TRBV5-6	CASSVTNTGELFF
TRBV7-9	CASSPRQGRLDGYTF
TRBV2	CASRLTSGSYNEQFF
TRBV4-3	CASSQELSGEVFYNEQFF
TRBV7-9	CASSFAGPYTEAFF
TRBV11-1	CASSLHTSSTDTQYF
TRBV7-9	CASSLASDEQYF
TRBV7-2	CASSVLVPAGELFF
TRBV7-2	CASSPGPSEKLFF
TRBV5-1	CASSLVGEGNEQFF
TRBV7-9	CASSLALQGSGANVLTF
TRBV14	CASSPGPGNTIYF
TRBV5-4	CASSWTQGEGYGYTF
TRBV4-3	CASSQDASGRGPGTDTQYF
TRBV7-6	CASSLVPAATNEKLFF
TRBV7-3	CASSLTPGLLNTGELFF
TRBV27	CASSLGGRAEQFF
TRBV27	CASSRTWKLAGGRTDTQYF
TRBV7-9	CASSLGPRTSGNTIYF
TRBV2	CASRQQGVNTGELFF
TRBV7-8	CASSLQPSHEQFF
TRBV11-2	CASSQEGWQYF
TRBV28	CASDSASGGAYEQYF
TRBV4-2	CASSQKRITSSYNEQFF
TRBV5-4	CASSRGTENTEAFF
TRBV4-2	CASSQGSGGGYTF
TRBV27	CASSLRGGAEKLFF
TRBV18	CASSPQIPSGQYNEQFF
TRBV19	CASSIRGMNTEAFF
TRBV6-6	CASSLILQDQPQHF
TRBV5-4	CASSQLPPSGNQETQYF
TRBV11-1	CASSLSAFGGEAFF
TRBV2	CASKVVLLGTGELFF
TRBV18	CASSPNGDSYEQYF
TRBV2	CASSEVSRESYEQYF
TRBV2	CASSEARAGSQPQHF
TRBV27	CASSPRTSRNTDTQYF